This TCR beta chain was observed in a study of cytomegalovirus exposure and HLA in healthy donors (TCRdb year 2017). Regarding the complete study: According to an earlier analysis of a few hundred of the donors, some 170 million T cells yielded over 100 million unique TCR beta sequences and approximately 280 Gb of sequence data. About 300 gigabases of sequencing data and tens of millions of unique TCR sequences were included in an early release covering roughly 700 HLA-typed donors. Of the roughly 400 genotyped donors, less than 90% were placed in the genetic ancestry cluster associated with self-reported Caucasian donors. The study was designed to test whether signatures of past pathogen exposure could be identified by cataloging public T cell receptors. Using immunosequencing, the study profiled T cell repertoires from 640 or so subjects and related those repertoires to cytomegalovirus serostatus. A separate validation cohort of about 110 different subjects was used in addition to the roughly 640-subject first cohort. The study combined high-throughput TCR immunosequencing, statistical association of individual TCRs with disease status, and machine learning to predict cytomegalovirus infection status. To study patterns of TCR occurrence, a later analysis re-analyzed previously published TCR beta repertoires from 666 donors and added high-resolution HLA genotyping. The later analysis used no new phenotypic data to find candidate immune exposures, relying instead on TCR beta sequences and their occurrence across donors. In an earlier analysis of roughly 600 of the donors, high-throughput TCR beta sequencing was used to judge whether each TCR beta V gene segment behaved as functional or pseudogenic. Donor age, sex, ethnicity and CMV serostatus were compiled alongside the repertoire data. In a later genetic analysis, genome-wide SNP genotypes for about three fifths of the roughly 670 donors were used, and that subset was treated as a discovery cohort. All discovery cohort repertoires had been generated using a single sequencing platform. Both class I and class II loci were covered by HLA typing, at four-digit resolution. Typing coverage differed by locus: A, B, C, DRB1 and DQB1 were typed in about 620-630 donors, DQA1 in about 550, DPA1 in 606, and DPB1 in 400 to 490. Four to six DR-DQ haplotypes were handled as single units for association and clustering, since linkage in the cohort was strong. Among about 400 genotyped donors of the cohort, an average of approximately 240,000 unique TCR beta nucleotide sequences was sequenced per donor, of which roughly 18% were non-productive.

The library was generated by the immunoSEQ multiplex PCR assay. A mixture of 60 forward primers for TCR Vbeta segments and 13 reverse primers for TCR Jbeta segments was used in the multiplex PCR. Amplification of the CDR3 region of rearranged TCR beta genes was performed with a multiplex PCR assay on genomic DNA. Amplified TCR beta libraries were sequenced as 87-base-pair reads on the Illumina HiSeq System. The authors processed their data as follows. Across the 600 to 700 repertoires, a later analysis counted tens of millions of unique TCR beta chains, 9.5 million to 12 million of which were shared by at least two donors. To remove PCR and sequencing errors, raw reads were error-corrected and collapsed into unique sequences using a nearest-neighbor algorithm that merged closely related sequences. CDR3 sequences were aligned to IMGT reference sequences to assign V, D and J gene segments. Each retained sequence needed at least a six-nucleotide match to both a V gene segment and a J gene segment. Rearrangements were classified as productive when the CDR3 lacked stop codons and remained in frame with V and J, and all other rearrangements were classified as non-productive. CDR3 was defined by IMGT convention, running from the second conserved V-encoded cysteine to the conserved J-encoded phenylalanine. In an earlier analysis of roughly 610 of the donors, sequences lacking an unambiguous match to a single V gene segment were excluded. In an earlier analysis of approximately 590 of the donors, V segments were called functional above 56.7% productive rearrangements and were called segregating when the between-donor standard deviation exceeded 5%. A statistical classification framework was developed to diagnose cytomegalovirus status using the catalog of TCR beta chain sequences. V and J gene assignment, in a later analysis, came from comparing TCR nucleotide sequences with IMGT/GENE-DB human TR gene sequences. The TCRdist pipeline was used in a later analysis to assign CDR3 sequences and most-parsimonious VDJ recombination scenarios. In a later analysis, each TCR beta chain was defined by its CDR3 amino acid sequence together with its V-gene family, and reads without a unique V-gene family were excluded. A later analysis removed several hundred highly shared, low-generation-probability nucleotide sequences to deal with suspected cross-contamination and a sequencing artifact. A later analysis calculated a clonal expansion index for each public chain from normalized within-repertoire ranks of inferred template counts. Generation probabilities in a later analysis came from a VDJ recombination model fitted to out-of-frame rearrangements, and those results were checked against IGoR. A later analysis scored TCR-TCR, TCR-HLA and TCR-CMV co-occurrence with hypergeometric tests, applying a repertoire-size bias correction to TCR pairs. To estimate false discovery rates, a later analysis permuted the HLA or CMV assignments 20 times. In a later analysis, co-occurring TCRs were grouped using DBSCAN, with TCRdist sequence similarity added in when clustering inside HLA-allele-positive subsets. For co-occurrence clustering, repertoires with fewer than 30,000 or more than 120,000 public chains were excluded, along with roughly 5 repertoires with anomalous nucleotide sharing. Here the immuneACCESS table is served through TCRdb, limited to in-frame sequences with V and J called. Missing clones are a known gap in these copies; in checked studies unresolved V genes cover under half, and the rest lacks a known reason. From that table come the V and J calls and clone size; the DNA was used to work out D and trimming. The sample contains about 89,000 clones, 75% to 80% of them found a single time. 3.7% of the sample rests with the top ten.

The cohort consisted of some 730 healthy bone marrow donors. At the time of sampling, every cohort member was nominally healthy, though immune exposures that went unrecorded were likely present. The donor was CMV seronegative and was included in the group of a few hundred seronegative cohort members. A peripheral blood sample was provided by each donor, and peripheral blood mononuclear cells were used for TCR beta sequencing. Genomic DNA was extracted from the blood cell samples with the Qiagen DNeasy Blood Extraction Kit. Beyond this particular receptor, the publication reports: An earlier analysis of some 560 of the donors showed that most TCR beta V segments appeared in productive rearrangements either about 87% or about 30% of the time, which broadly matched IMGT annotations. For the cohort, immune exposure information was limited to CMV serostatus. Correlated functional status among segregating V segments might reflect linkage disequilibrium, but an unknown experimental factor could not be ruled out. A group of highly shared sequence variants was considered likely to be a technical artifact of the sequencing pipeline. A later analysis associated 15,000 or so TCR beta sequences with specific HLA alleles at a false discovery rate of 0.05. The presence/absence analyses assumed that sequencing depth was roughly uniform across donors, and that assumption may not be true. Compared with the approximately 710-donor mean, donors in an Asian-associated ancestry cluster had fewer N-insertions in productive TCRs, according to a later genetic analysis. In a later genetic analysis, a missense DCLRE1C variant was associated with V-gene and J-gene trimming of TCR beta chains, and the association was replicated in an independent cohort. The classifier was reported to diagnose cytomegalovirus status with high specificity and sensitivity in both the original and validation cohorts. According to the authors, the approach could potentially be generalized to other disease states and immunological phenotypes. Because HLA typing was unavailable for some donors at each locus, only the typed subset was used in association tests. In a later analysis, several top co-occurrence clusters were reported to appear linked to parvovirus B19, influenza, CMV and Epstein-Barr virus. Most TCR sequences were seen in very few donors, while some public TCRs were found in many individuals. Because counts were too low, approximately 15 rarely observed V segments, including chromosome 9 orphons, were excluded from the earlier analysis of 587 of the donors. In vitro tests confirmed that a few of the cytomegalovirus-associated TCR beta chains recognize cytomegalovirus antigens. In a later analysis, HLA-associated TCR beta chains showed more clonal expansion and lower generation probabilities than non-associated chains that were equally common. The study gave a list of 150 to 200 TCR beta chains associated with cytomegalovirus. Assigning TCR associations to individual alleles was difficult when HLA alleles, especially DR and DQ, strongly co-occurred. In a later analysis, the rate of TCR association differed among HLA loci, with DRB1 alleles having the most associated TCRs and HLA-C alleles having the fewest. A further reported finding was that TCR beta sequences accurately predicted the HLA-A and HLA-B alleles for most subjects in the first cohort. Only TCR beta chains were sequenced in this cohort, and the absence of alpha or paired-chain data limited detectable features. Most CMV-associated TCR beta chains appeared to be HLA-restricted in a later analysis, and the HLA associations seemed to be driven largely by CMV exposure.

Of note for this clone: Its antigen remains undetermined. Per-base quality was not reported, and no clone a single base away is much larger than it.

Sequencing used PBMCs. This TCR derives from a young man in good health and CMV-seronegative.

CDR3 reads: CASSLRQGVYGYTF. The DNA sequence follows: TGTGCCAGCAGTTTAAGACAGGGGGTGTATGGCTACACCTTC. The chain is made from TRBV27 and TRBJ1-2, with 9 bases aligning to TRBD1. From its cysteine to its phenylalanine, the CDR3 spans 14 amino acids. Only CDR3 DNA is held: 42 bases, read in frame from base 1. V loses 2 bases at its end and J loses 5 bases; junction bases beyond the gene matches: 3. CDR1 and CDR2, looked up from the germline V gene (reference sequence), are MNHEY and SMNVEV.